These 26 T cell receptor beta chains came from one sample sequenced in a study of Tregs in tolerant kidney transplant recipients. Generated by immunoSEQ multiplex PCR, the TCRdb table keeps only in-frame clones and is missing some. The table shows over 50,000 clones, with approximately 85% occurring only once. The source material was Tregs from blood, sampled before the transplant. The receptor source for this set is a human donor who received a combined kidney and bone marrow transplant.

The genes are TRBV7-4 and TRBJ1-4, with D perhaps TRBD1 (5 bases). Germline assignment: CDR1 SGHVT and CDR2 SQSDAQ. V dropped 1 base and J dropped 4 bases, with 13 bases sitting between them. This CDR3 is 16 amino acids long. The CDR3, as DNA: TGTGCCAGCAGCTTAGGTCTGACAGAAGTTAATGAAAAACTGTTTTTT. This translates into CASSLGLTEVNEKLFF.

This clone has just a few counts. The chain employs TRBV7-2 and TRBJ2-1; TRBD2 might be the D (5 bases). The CDR3 consists of 16 residues. CDR1 is SGHTA, CDR2 FQGNSA, per germline. Trimming left V 1 base short and J 6 bases short, with 16 bases between. CDR3 nucleotides: TGTGCCAGCAGCTTAGGACTCCCCCAGGCGGGCAATGAGCAGTTCTTC. This translates into CASSLGLPQAGNEQFF. The full variable domain, in which reference TRBV7-2 and TRBJ2-1 provide the parts outside the CDR3, is GAGVSQSPSNKVTEKGKDVELRCDPISGHTALYWYRQSLGQGLEFLIYFQGNSAPDKSGLPSDRFSAERTGGSVSTLTIQRTQQEDSAVYLCASSLGLPQAGNEQFFGPGTRLTVL.

This clone was detected only once. The gene calls are TRBV2 and TRBJ2-1; D perhaps matches TRBD1 (6 bases). The CDR3 consists of 13 residues. Germline CDR1 and CDR2: SNHLY and FYNNEI. With 2 bases removed from V and 9 bases from J, the gap between germline ends came to 11 bases. CDR3 residues: CASSEIEGGEQFF. The CDR3 region has the DNA TGTGCCAGCAGTGAAATTGAAGGGGGTGAGCAGTTCTTC.

CDR3 in DNA: TGCGCCAGCAGCACCGGACTAGCGGGTTCCGAGACCCAGTACTTC. It is translated as CASSTGLAGSETQYF. The rearrangement links TRBV5-1 to TRBJ2-5; 11 positions agree with TRBD2. V shed 4 bases, J shed 5 bases, and the junction held 7 bases outside the gene matches. Germline V CDR1 and CDR2: SGHRS, YFSETQ. The CDR3 has 15 residues. Together with reference TRBV5-1 and TRBJ2-5, the CDR3 gives the full variable domain: KAGVTQTPRYLIKTRGQQVTLSCSPISGHRSVSWYQQTPGQGLQFLFEYFSETQRNKGNFPGRFSGRQFSNSRSEMNVSTLELGDSALYLCASSTGLAGSETQYFGPGTRLLVL.

This clone was seen a handful of times. The chain links TRBV28 to TRBJ1-1; D is unresolved. Germline V gives CDR1 MDHEN, CDR2 SYDVKM. V was shortened by 2 bases and J by 11 bases, with 9 bases between the two germline ends. The CDR3 loop spans 11 amino acids. CDR3 loop: CASSLGRGAFF. The CDR3 nucleotides are TGTGCCAGCAGTTTAGGCCGAGGGGCTTTCTTT.

The V call is TRBV5-4, the J call TRBJ2-7; 8 nucleotides agree with TRBD2. The V gene's germline CDR1 is SGHNT and CDR2 YYREEE (reference sequence). The CDR3 extends over 16 amino acids. V shed 3 bases and J 0 bases; nucleotides not matched to a gene: 8. CDR3 amino acids: CASSSPGAGASYEQYF. The CDR3 region has the DNA TGTGCCAGCAGCTCCCCCGGAGCGGGAGCCTCCTACGAGCAGTACTTC.

The gene calls are TRBV5-1 and TRBJ2-1, with 9 bases lining up with TRBD2. Germline CDR1 and CDR2: SGHRS and YFSETQ. J was trimmed by 4 bases and V by 5 bases; bases with no gene match: 4. The CDR3 has 14 amino acids. DNA for the CDR3: TGCGCCAGCAGGGCTAGCGGGACTTACAATGAGCAGTTCTTC. This codes for CASRASGTYNEQFF.

V and J are TRBV20-1 and TRBJ2-7; D is undetermined. This CDR3 region has 10 residues. V lost 5 bases and J lost 2, with 4 bases in between. Germline CDR1 is DFQATT and CDR2 is SNEGSKA (reference sequence). This CDR3 is CSAVPYEQYF. CDR3 DNA sequence: TGCAGTGCTGTGCCCTACGAGCAGTACTTC.

The chain has TRBV28 and TRBJ1-5, with D possibly TRBD1 on 6 matching bases. CDR1 MDHEN and CDR2 SYDVKM come from the germline V gene. The V gene lost 5 bases and the J gene lost 8 bases, with 19 bases spanning the gap. This CDR3 contains 15 residues. Here the CDR3 reads CASSTGWGLEKPQHF. As DNA, the CDR3 is TGTGCCAGCAGTACGGGGTGGGGGCTGGAAAAGCCCCAGCATTTT.

This clone was recorded a few times. This rearrangement joins TRBV6-1 to TRBJ1-4; D unclear. The length of the CDR3 is 17 residues. Trimming left V 1 base short and J 4 bases short, with 16 bases between. Germline values: CDR1 MNHNS, CDR2 SASEGT. The CDR3 is CASSEGWMAGLNEKLFF. The CDR3 DNA sequence: TGTGCCAGCAGTGAAGGGTGGATGGCAGGCCTTAATGAAAAACTGTTTTTT.

This clone has a handful of counts. J is TRBJ2-7 and V is TRBV19; D is unresolved. CDR1 is LNHDA and CDR2 is SQIVND in the germline V gene (reference sequence). Trimming pared 5 bases from V and 0 bases from J, leaving 11 bases between. CDR3 length equals 14 residues. The CDR3 reads CASSATHRSYEQYF. CDR3 coding DNA: TGTGCCAGTAGTGCGACACACCGCTCCTACGAGCAGTACTTC.

The gene calls are TRBV18 and TRBJ2-5; D possibly corresponds to TRBD1 (6 bases). The tail of the sequence fits TRBJ2-7 better, so the J call may be wrong. Germline CDR1 and CDR2: KGHSH and LQKENI. The CDR3 is 14 residues long. The CDR3 is CASSPDRRGSEQYF. CDR3 nucleotide sequence: TGTGCCAGCTCACCCGACAGGCGTGGGAGCGAGCAGTACTTC.

The genes are TRBV7-9 and TRBJ2-3, with 11 bases identical to TRBD2. V was pared by 0 bases and J by 1 base, with 3 bases of the junction left unmatched. Per the germline V gene, CDR1 is SEHNR and CDR2 is FQNEAQ (reference sequence). CDR3 size: 17 residues. The CDR3 loop reads CASSLAPSGGRTDTQYF. CDR3 sequence (DNA): TGTGCCAGCAGCTTAGCTCCTAGCGGGGGGCGCACAGATACGCAGTATTTT.

The chain combines TRBV10-2 with TRBJ1-4, with D hard to call. V lost 0 bases and J 11 bases, leaving 10 bases between the germline ends. CDR1 is WSHSY, CDR2 SAAADI, per germline. CDR3 length equals 13 residues. CDR3 nucleotides: TGCGCCAGCAGTGAGTCGGGGAGTTTTAAACTGTTTTTT. Translation: CASSESGSFKLFF.

The chain is built from TRBV12-5 and TRBJ1-2; no firm D call. The CDR3 runs 12 residues. V gave up 2 bases and J gave up 4 bases, with 5 bases separating them. Germline CDR1 reads LGHNT; CDR2 reads FRNRAP. The CDR3 region is CASGLSSYGYTF. The DNA for the CDR3 is TGTGCTAGTGGTTTGTCGTCCTATGGCTACACCTTC.

V gene TRBV5-1 combines with J gene TRBJ1-2, with 7 bases matching TRBD1. This CDR3 comprises 13 residues. Germline V lookup: CDR1 SGHRS, CDR2 YFSETQ. V gave up 3 bases and J gave up 5 bases; unmatched junction bases: 4. The CDR3 spells CASSSWTGYGYTF. The DNA for the CDR3 is TGCGCCAGCAGCTCCTGGACAGGTTATGGCTACACCTTC.

The V call is TRBV27, the J call TRBJ2-7; D is undetermined. Germline V gives CDR1 MNHEY, CDR2 SMNVEV (reference sequence). V lost 4 bases and J lost 6, with 10 bases in between. This CDR3 contains 12 residues. DNA for the CDR3: TGTGCCAGCAGTTCCTTCGGGTCCGAGCAGTACTTC. It encodes CASSSFGSEQYF.

The chain recombines TRBV5-1 with TRBJ1-3; weak D call: TRBD1 (5 bases). The CDR3 runs to 14 residues. Trimming took off 1 base at V and 2 bases at J, with 7 bases between the two ends. Per the germline V gene, CDR1 is SGHRS and CDR2 is YFSETQ. CDR3 loop: CASSLSGPGNTIYF. CDR3 coding DNA: TGCGCCAGCAGCTTGTCAGGGCCTGGAAACACCATATATTTT.

J is TRBJ2-7 and V is TRBV7-2; 8 bases fit TRBD1. After removal of 2 bases from V and 0 bases from J, the junction contained 0 bases not matched to a gene. CDR1 SGHTA and CDR2 FQGNSA come from the germline V gene. The CDR3 runs to 14 residues. Written as DNA, the CDR3 is TGTGCCAGCAGCTTAACAGGGGGCTCCTACGAGCAGTACTTC. Translating it yields CASSLTGGSYEQYF.

The genes are TRBV21-1 and TRBJ2-1. TRBV21-1 is a pseudogene locus. This CDR3 contains 19 residues. The CDR3 loop is CASSGQVYRSWIGYNEQFF. The CDR3 bases are TGTGCCAGCAGCGGGCAGGTTTATCGCAGTTGGATCGGGTACAATGAGCAGTTCTTC.

Comment on this clone: A junction end diverges from the germline sequence, so it may reflect a read error. The chain has TRBV7-2 and TRBJ1-2, with 9 bases matching TRBD1. The CDR3 loop spans 14 amino acids. CDR1 is SGHTA and CDR2 is FQGNSA in the germline V gene. CDR3 in DNA: TGTGCCAGCAGCCTACAGGGGGCACTCTATAGCTACACCTTC. It encodes CASSLQGALYSYTF.

The gene calls are TRBV15 and TRBJ2-1; D gene ambiguous. Germline V gene sequence: CDR1 LNHNV, CDR2 YYDKDF (reference sequence). This CDR3 region has 18 residues. V was clipped by 0 bases and J by 0 bases, with 15 bases between them. Here the CDR3 reads CATSRDPYTAASYNEQFF. The CDR3 DNA follows: TGTGCCACCAGCAGAGATCCTTACACAGCCGCCTCCTACAATGAGCAGTTCTTC.

The chain has TRBV18 and TRBJ2-7; the D call may be TRBD1 or TRBD2 (5 bases each). Germline V gene sequence: CDR1 KGHSH, CDR2 LQKENI. V lost 2 bases and J lost 5, with 13 bases in between. The CDR3 runs 14 residues. The CDR3 nucleotides are TGTGCCAGCTCACCAGAGGGACCATGGAACGAGCAGTACTTC. It encodes CASSPEGPWNEQYF.

This clone was seen only a few times. This sequence joins TRBV7-9 and TRBJ1-3, with no clear D. Germline lookup yields CDR1 SEHNR and CDR2 FQNEAQ (reference sequence). The CDR3 is made up of 13 amino acids. Trimming stripped 3 bases from V and 4 bases from J, with 7 bases between. CDR3 DNA sequence: TGTGCCAGCAGCTTTGCGGGAGGAAACACCATATATTTT. Protein product: CASSFAGGNTIYF.

A few counts support this clone. The genes are TRBV10-1 and TRBJ2-1; 7 bases match TRBD1. With V trimmed by 5 bases and J by 4 bases, 5 bases remained unmatched. There are 14 residues in the CDR3. The germline V gene encodes CDR1 WNHNN and CDR2 SYGVQD (reference sequence). In DNA, the CDR3 is TGCGCCAGCAGTCCGACAGGGATATACAATGAGCAGTTCTTC. This translates into CASSPTGIYNEQFF.

This chain uses TRBV25-1 with TRBJ2-3, with D hard to call. CDR1 is MGHDK and CDR2 is SYGVNS in the germline V gene. Trimming took off 5 bases at V and 4 bases at J, with 16 bases between the two ends. The CDR3 sequence is 15 residues long. The CDR3: CASSQIWGGPDTQYF. The CDR3, as DNA: TGTGCCAGCAGTCAAATCTGGGGTGGGCCAGATACGCAGTATTTT.